Listed below are T cell receptor beta chains from one sample, sequenced in a study of post-analysis software for immune sequencing data. One entry per CDR3 protein, called by TCRdb with MiXCR from the PCR reads. Among a few hundred thousand distinct CDR3 sequences listed, around 33% were seen once. The sample was blood. Every receptor here comes from a girl under 18 with multiple sclerosis. CDR3s leave out the opening cysteine and the closing phenylalanine or tryptophan. Expanded clones are given a class, and other clones once, few, many or no size at all.

j_gene: TRBJ1-1; v_gene: TRBV9; abundance: -; CDR3aa: ASSVAEMTAWNTEAF
j_gene: TRBJ1-1; v_gene: TRBV20-1; abundance: -; CDR3aa: SAREKGNPMNTEAF
j_gene: TRBJ2-7; v_gene: TRBV28; abundance: few; CDR3aa: ASSRTGLYEQY
j_gene: TRBJ2-7; v_gene: TRBV20-1; abundance: -; CDR3aa: SARDWKLAAYEQY
j_gene: TRBJ2-5; v_gene: TRBV14; abundance: -; CDR3aa: ASSQENSQETQY
j_gene: TRBJ2-5; v_gene: TRBV29-1; abundance: -; CDR3aa: SVEYGETQY
j_gene: TRBJ1-2; v_gene: TRBV4-1; abundance: -; CDR3aa: ASSPVGGRVAYGYT
j_gene: TRBJ2-7; v_gene: TRBV3-1; abundance: few; CDR3aa: ASSPPGLAGGYSYEQY
j_gene: TRBJ2-3; v_gene: TRBV5-5; abundance: -; CDR3aa: VSTGTVLTDTQY
j_gene: TRBJ2-6; v_gene: TRBV5-1; abundance: -; CDR3aa: ASSLAWRSTSGANVLT
j_gene: TRBJ2-1; v_gene: TRBV7-9; abundance: -; CDR3aa: ASSFSNQQYSYNEQF
j_gene: TRBJ2-7; v_gene: TRBV10-3; abundance: few; CDR3aa: AIRTGTGDEQY
j_gene: TRBJ2-7; v_gene: TRBV4-1; abundance: many; CDR3aa: ASSRVQGSFYEQY
j_gene: TRBJ2-3; v_gene: TRBV27; abundance: few; CDR3aa: ASRSGWGQGADTQY
j_gene: TRBJ2-7; v_gene: TRBV7-8; abundance: -; CDR3aa: ASSYAGTGAYEQY
j_gene: TRBJ2-4; v_gene: TRBV7-9; abundance: -; CDR3aa: ASSLDPLAGATLAKNIQY
j_gene: TRBJ2-3; v_gene: TRBV27; abundance: -; CDR3aa: ASQKGPTDTQY
j_gene: TRBJ2-3; v_gene: TRBV21-1; abundance: -; CDR3aa: ASYSWALAGISSTDTQY
j_gene: TRBJ2-7; v_gene: TRBV5-1; abundance: -; CDR3aa: ASSEAGGTYEQY
j_gene: TRBJ2-3; v_gene: TRBV3-1; abundance: few; CDR3aa: ASSPREAGGPDTQY
j_gene: TRBJ1-6; v_gene: TRBV25-1; abundance: -; CDR3aa: ASHGTGSPLH
j_gene: TRBJ1-5; v_gene: TRBV29-1; abundance: -; CDR3aa: SVETGSNQPQH
j_gene: TRBJ1-1; v_gene: TRBV20-1; abundance: -; CDR3aa: SARVRQGVGTEAF
j_gene: TRBJ1-1; v_gene: TRBV6-5; abundance: -; CDR3aa: ASSYSGGRFEAF
j_gene: TRBJ1-2; v_gene: TRBV7-9; abundance: few; CDR3aa: ASSLGYGFNYGYT
j_gene: TRBJ2-5; v_gene: TRBV6-1; abundance: -; CDR3aa: ASSEVGGQGETQY
j_gene: TRBJ2-1; v_gene: TRBV12-3/TRBV12-4; abundance: -; CDR3aa: ASSPGLVYNEQF
j_gene: TRBJ2-2; v_gene: TRBV4-1; abundance: -; CDR3aa: ASSQGVGWNTGELF
j_gene: TRBJ2-1; v_gene: TRBV2; abundance: -; CDR3aa: ASSDGQLYNEQF
j_gene: TRBJ2-1; v_gene: TRBV7-9; abundance: -; CDR3aa: ASSYSSGGGYGYNEQF
j_gene: TRBJ1-4; v_gene: TRBV10-3; abundance: -; CDR3aa: ASSAASTNEKLF
j_gene: TRBJ2-3; v_gene: TRBV7-9; abundance: -; CDR3aa: ASRTRQGRLTSPSTDTQY
j_gene: TRBJ1-6; v_gene: TRBV6-5; abundance: -; CDR3aa: ASSYYPGTYNSPLH
j_gene: TRBJ2-1; v_gene: TRBV20-1; abundance: -; CDR3aa: SAIRDRGVTSGGFSYNEQF
j_gene: TRBJ2-1; v_gene: TRBV9; abundance: -; CDR3aa: ASSAPGAGGNYNEQF
j_gene: TRBJ2-1; v_gene: TRBV29-1; abundance: -; CDR3aa: SVGGWQESYNEQF
j_gene: TRBJ1-1; v_gene: TRBV29-1; abundance: few; CDR3aa: SASTDLIRTEAF
j_gene: TRBJ2-1; v_gene: TRBV11-2; abundance: -; CDR3aa: ASSLLVYNEQF
j_gene: TRBJ1-4; v_gene: TRBV7-9; abundance: -; CDR3aa: ASSLRPDRETEKLF
j_gene: TRBJ1-1; v_gene: TRBV20-1; abundance: -; CDR3aa: SARGGSTEAF
j_gene: TRBJ1-4; v_gene: TRBV29-1; abundance: -; CDR3aa: SVEAQGRGVGEKLF
j_gene: TRBJ2-3; v_gene: TRBV5-1; abundance: few; CDR3aa: ASSLGLLPSTDTQY
j_gene: TRBJ2-7; v_gene: TRBV11-1; abundance: -; CDR3aa: ASSLEGTNYEQY
j_gene: TRBJ2-3; v_gene: TRBV11-2; abundance: -; CDR3aa: ASSPYGRSTDTQY
j_gene: TRBJ1-5; v_gene: TRBV12-2; abundance: few; CDR3aa: ASRLASLTRKLDQPQH
j_gene: TRBJ2-5; v_gene: TRBV5-1; abundance: -; CDR3aa: ASSPPTSQETQY
j_gene: TRBJ2-7; v_gene: TRBV4-1; abundance: -; CDR3aa: ASSRGLAGQGEQY
j_gene: TRBJ2-1; v_gene: TRBV7-3; abundance: few; CDR3aa: ASSREAGGVINEQF
j_gene: TRBJ1-2; v_gene: TRBV3-1; abundance: few; CDR3aa: ASRPDGQGAGYGYT
j_gene: TRBJ1-5; v_gene: TRBV7-9; abundance: few; CDR3aa: ASSGTGGRQPQH
j_gene: TRBJ2-5; v_gene: TRBV24-1; abundance: -; CDR3aa: ATSEVIGGTSGRYQETQY
j_gene: TRBJ1-2; v_gene: TRBV20-1; abundance: -; CDR3aa: RARGQDYGYT
j_gene: TRBJ1-3; v_gene: TRBV4-2; abundance: once; CDR3aa: ASSWQQGESGNTIY
j_gene: TRBJ2-1; v_gene: TRBV6-6; abundance: few; CDR3aa: ASSYRVAGAEGEQF
j_gene: TRBJ2-7; v_gene: TRBV27; abundance: -; CDR3aa: ASSRAGDRNEQY
j_gene: TRBJ1-6; v_gene: TRBV12-3/TRBV12-4; abundance: -; CDR3aa: ASSPTETSPLH
j_gene: TRBJ1-2; v_gene: TRBV12-3/TRBV12-4; abundance: -; CDR3aa: ASSLTGQSYGYT
j_gene: TRBJ2-6; v_gene: TRBV30; abundance: -; CDR3aa: AWSGTSTGANVLT